This T cell receptor (beta chain) was recorded in a study of control samples from healthy donors and cancer patients (dated by TCRdb to about 2020). The library was produced with the immunoSEQ multiplex PCR assay. Held by TCRdb, this immuneACCESS table contains in-frame sequences only and omits some clones. Under half of the omission traces to an unresolved V gene where checked; the cause of the rest is unknown. This sample comprises fewer than 70,000 clones, roughly 87% of them detected only once. 11% to 15% of the sample rests with the top ten. A word on this clone: It has no known antigen specificity. Per-base qualities were not stored, and no clone one base away is much larger.

From a lookup of the germline V gene (reference sequence), CDR1 and CDR2 are LGHDT and YNNKEL. V is shortened by 0 bases, J by 5 bases, and the region joining them spans 8 bases. Reading from cysteine to phenylalanine, the CDR3 counts 14 amino acids. The retained sequence is limited to the CDR3, 42 bases, with the frame set at the first base. The chain links TRBV3-1 (or the pseudogene TRBV3-2) with TRBJ1-5; a confident D gene designation cannot be given. Sequencing was carried out using PBMCs. The receptor was isolated from a man between 60 and 70 years old with head and neck cancer. CDR3 protein: CASSQEAAHQPQHF. The nucleotide sequence reads as follows: TGTGCCAGCAGCCAAGAGGCAGCCCATCAGCCCCAGCATTTT.